A single sample is the source of the 6 T cell receptor beta chains below, sequenced in a study of spatial heterogeneity in lung cancer. TCRdb reanalysed the 5' RACE reads using MiXCR and keeps one entry per CDR3 protein. The top ten clones hold about 7% of a sample with 90,000 or so distinct CDR3 sequences, around 8.6% of them seen once. Time point in this sample: sample taken at primary tumor resection. Unsorted tumor, nontumor lung tissue or cryopreserved PBMC supplied the whole RNA. This specimen consisted of PBMCs, obtained at surgery. These receptors originate from a male donor with early-stage non-small cell lung cancer.

This clonotype showed up many times. The rearrangement links TRBV6-5 to TRBJ2-4; perhaps TRBD1 as D (6 bases). The V end was cut by 7 bases, the J end by 10 bases, with 17 bases between. CDR1 and CDR2 from the germline V gene are MNHEY and SVGAGI. CDR3 length: 13 amino acids. The CDR3 DNA sequence: TGTGCCAGCACCCCAAAGGGGGTCAGTATTCAGTACTTC. Its translation is CASTPKGVSIQYF.

In its sample, this clonotype was seen many times. The V and J genes are TRBV29-1 and TRBJ1-1, with D perhaps TRBD1 (5 bases). The CDR3 contains 12 residues. Trimming took off 1 base at V and 6 bases at J, with 9 bases between the two ends. Germline V gene sequence: CDR1 SQVTM, CDR2 ANQGSEA. CDR3 residues: CSVEGGSAEAFF. CDR3 nucleotides: TGCAGCGTTGAAGGGGGCTCGGCTGAAGCTTTCTTT.

This clonotype was observed a handful of times. The chain has TRBV2 and TRBJ2-6; tentatively, D is TRBD1 (5 bases). Between the trimmed V and J ends, which lost 8 bases and 2 bases, there was a span of 13 bases. Per germline, CDR1 SNHLY and CDR2 FYNNEI. CDR3 length equals 15 residues. CDR3 DNA sequence: TGTGCCAGCCAGTTTGGGGCAACTGGGGCCAACGTCCTGACTTTC. It encodes CASQFGATGANVLTF.

At least ten counts were recorded for this clonotype. V is TRBV18 and J is TRBJ1-2, with D perhaps matching TRBD1 (5 bases). The CDR3 extends over 14 amino acids. V was trimmed by 6 bases and J by 8 bases, leaving 19 bases between them. The V gene's germline CDR1 is KGHSH and CDR2 LQKENI. DNA of the CDR3: TGTGCCAGCTCCCCCGGGGCCGATGTGGAAGGCTACACCTTC. Translating it yields CASSPGADVEGYTF.

In its sample, this clonotype was seen many times. The V gene is TRBV5-4, the J gene TRBJ2-5; the D gene is possibly TRBD1 (6 bases). Trimming shortened V by 4 bases and J by 2 bases, and 12 bases separated the two germline ends. CDR3 length: 14 residues. The germline CDR1 and CDR2 sequences are SGHNT and YYREEE (reference sequence). CDR3 nucleotides: TGTGCCAGCAGCAGAGACAGGCAACAAGAGACCCAGTACTTC. Encoded protein: CASSRDRQQETQYF.

This clonotype has only a few counts. The CDR3 DNA is TGTGCCAGCAGACAGGGCGGCTATGGCTACACCTTC. Residues: CASRQGGYGYTF. The chain combines TRBV7-9 with TRBJ1-2; a possible D gene is TRBD1 (6 bases). Germline CDR1 is SEHNR and CDR2 is FQNEAQ (reference sequence). V lost 6 bases and J lost 4, with 9 bases in between. The CDR3 covers 12 residues.